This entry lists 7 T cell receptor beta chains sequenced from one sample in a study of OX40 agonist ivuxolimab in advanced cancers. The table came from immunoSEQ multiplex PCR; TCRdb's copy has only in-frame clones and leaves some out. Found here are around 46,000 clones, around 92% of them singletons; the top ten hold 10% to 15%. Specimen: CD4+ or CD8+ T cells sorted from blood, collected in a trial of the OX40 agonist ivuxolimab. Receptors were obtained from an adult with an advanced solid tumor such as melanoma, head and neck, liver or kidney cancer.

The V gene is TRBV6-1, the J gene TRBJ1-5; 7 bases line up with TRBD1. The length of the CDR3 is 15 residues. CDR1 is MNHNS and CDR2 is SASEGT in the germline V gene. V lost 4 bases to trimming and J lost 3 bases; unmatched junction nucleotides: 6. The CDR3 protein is CASSGTGEINQPQHF. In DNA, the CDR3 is TGTGCCAGCAGTGGTACAGGGGAGATCAATCAGCCCCAGCATTTT.

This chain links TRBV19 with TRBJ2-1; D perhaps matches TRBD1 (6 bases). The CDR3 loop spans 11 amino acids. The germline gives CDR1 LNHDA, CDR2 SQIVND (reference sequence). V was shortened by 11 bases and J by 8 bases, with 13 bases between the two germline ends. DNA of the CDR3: TGTGCCGGGGGCCCCGTCTATGAGCAGTTCTTC. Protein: CAGGPVYEQFF.

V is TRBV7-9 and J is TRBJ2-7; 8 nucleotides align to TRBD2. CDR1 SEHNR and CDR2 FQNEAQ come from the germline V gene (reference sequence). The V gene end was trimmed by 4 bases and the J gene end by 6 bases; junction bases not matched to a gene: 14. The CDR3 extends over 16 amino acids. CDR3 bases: TGTGCCAGCAGCTCAAGCTCGCAGCGGGAGTCTGTCGAGCAGTACTTC. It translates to CASSSSSQRESVEQYF. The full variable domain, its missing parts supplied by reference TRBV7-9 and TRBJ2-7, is DTGVSQNPRHKITKRGQNVTFRCDPISEHNRLYWYRQTLGQGPEFLTYFQNEAQLEKSRLLSDRFSAERPKGSFSTLEIQRTEQGDSAMYLCASSSSSQRESVEQYFGPGTRLTVT.

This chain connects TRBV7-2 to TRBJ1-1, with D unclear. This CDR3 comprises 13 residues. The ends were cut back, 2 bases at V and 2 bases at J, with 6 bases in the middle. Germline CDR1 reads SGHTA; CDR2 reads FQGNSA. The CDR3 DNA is TGTGCCAGCAGCTTAAGCTTAAACACTGAAGCTTTCTTT. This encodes CASSLSLNTEAFF.

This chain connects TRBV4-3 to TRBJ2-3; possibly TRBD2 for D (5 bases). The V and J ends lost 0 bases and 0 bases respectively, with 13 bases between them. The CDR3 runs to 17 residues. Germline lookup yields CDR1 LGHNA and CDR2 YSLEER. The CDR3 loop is CASSQDRVRGSTDTQYF. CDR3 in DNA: TGCGCCAGCAGCCAAGACCGGGTACGCGGGAGCACAGATACGCAGTATTTT.

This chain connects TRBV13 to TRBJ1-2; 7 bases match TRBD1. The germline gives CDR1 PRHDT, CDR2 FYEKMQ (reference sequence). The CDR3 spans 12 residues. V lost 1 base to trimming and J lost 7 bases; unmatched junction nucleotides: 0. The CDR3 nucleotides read TGTGCCAGCAGCTTAGCAGGGGGTGGCTACACCTTC. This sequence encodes CASSLAGGGYTF.

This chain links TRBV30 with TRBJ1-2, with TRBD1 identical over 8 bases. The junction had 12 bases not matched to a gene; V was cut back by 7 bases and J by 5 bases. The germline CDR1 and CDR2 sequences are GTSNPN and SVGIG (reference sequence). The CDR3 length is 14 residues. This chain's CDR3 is CASIQDREVYGYTF. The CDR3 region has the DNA TGTGCCTCCATCCAGGACAGGGAGGTGTATGGCTACACCTTC.